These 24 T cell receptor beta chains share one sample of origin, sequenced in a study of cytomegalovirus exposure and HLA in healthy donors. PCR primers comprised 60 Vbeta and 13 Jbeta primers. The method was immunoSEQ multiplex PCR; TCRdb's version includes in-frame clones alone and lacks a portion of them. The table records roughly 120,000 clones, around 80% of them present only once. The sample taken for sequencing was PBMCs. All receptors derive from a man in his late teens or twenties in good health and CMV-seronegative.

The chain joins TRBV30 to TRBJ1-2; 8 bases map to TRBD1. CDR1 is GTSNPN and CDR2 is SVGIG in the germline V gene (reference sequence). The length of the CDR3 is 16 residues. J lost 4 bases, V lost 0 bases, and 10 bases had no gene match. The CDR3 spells CAWSVGGAGGSYGYTF. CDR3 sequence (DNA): TGTGCCTGGAGTGTGGGGGGGGCAGGGGGCAGCTATGGCTACACCTTC.

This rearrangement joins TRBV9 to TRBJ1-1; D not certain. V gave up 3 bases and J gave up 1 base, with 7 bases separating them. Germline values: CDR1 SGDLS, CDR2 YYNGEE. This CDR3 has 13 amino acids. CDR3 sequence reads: CASSGDKNTEAFF. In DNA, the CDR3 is TGTGCCAGCAGCGGCGACAAGAACACTGAAGCTTTCTTT.

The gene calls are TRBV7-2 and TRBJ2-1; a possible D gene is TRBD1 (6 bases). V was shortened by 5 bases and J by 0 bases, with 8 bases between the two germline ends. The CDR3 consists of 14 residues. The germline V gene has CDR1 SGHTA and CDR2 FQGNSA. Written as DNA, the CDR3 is TGTGCCAGCAGCAGGACAGCCTCCTACAATGAGCAGTTCTTC. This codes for CASSRTASYNEQFF.

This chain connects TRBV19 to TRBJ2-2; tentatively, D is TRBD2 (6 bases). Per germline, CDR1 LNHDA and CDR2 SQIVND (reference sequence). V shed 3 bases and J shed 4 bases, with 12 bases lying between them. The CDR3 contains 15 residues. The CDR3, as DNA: TGTGCCAGTAGTATCCTCCCAGCGGGCACCGGGGAGCTGTTTTTT. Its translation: CASSILPAGTGELFF.

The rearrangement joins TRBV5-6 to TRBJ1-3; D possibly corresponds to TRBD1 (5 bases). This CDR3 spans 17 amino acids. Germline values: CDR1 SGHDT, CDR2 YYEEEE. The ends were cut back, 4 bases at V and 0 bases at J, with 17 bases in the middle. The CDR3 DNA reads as TGTGCCAGCAGCAGATGGGGGGGTCCCATCTCTGGAAACACCATATATTTT. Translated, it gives CASSRWGGPISGNTIYF.

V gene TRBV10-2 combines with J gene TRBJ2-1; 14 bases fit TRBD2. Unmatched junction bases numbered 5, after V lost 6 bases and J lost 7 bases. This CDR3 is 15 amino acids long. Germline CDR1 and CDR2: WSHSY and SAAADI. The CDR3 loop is CASRGGTSGSNEQFF. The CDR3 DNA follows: TGCGCCAGCAGAGGAGGGACTAGCGGGAGTAATGAGCAGTTCTTC.

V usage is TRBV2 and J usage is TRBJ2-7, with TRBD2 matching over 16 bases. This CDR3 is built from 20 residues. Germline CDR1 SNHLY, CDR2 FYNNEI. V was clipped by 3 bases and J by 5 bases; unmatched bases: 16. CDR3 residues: CASSDGTSGRATLRSHEQYV. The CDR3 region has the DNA TGTGCCAGCAGTGACGGGACTAGCGGGAGGGCCACCCTCCGGTCCCACGAGCAGTACGTC.

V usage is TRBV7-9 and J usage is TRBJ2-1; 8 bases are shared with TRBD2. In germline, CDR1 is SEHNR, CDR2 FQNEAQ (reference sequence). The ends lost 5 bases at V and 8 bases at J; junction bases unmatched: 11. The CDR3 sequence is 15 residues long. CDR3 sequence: CASSPGTRSSDEQFF. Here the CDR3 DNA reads TGTGCCAGCAGCCCCGGGACTAGATCAAGCGATGAGCAGTTCTTC. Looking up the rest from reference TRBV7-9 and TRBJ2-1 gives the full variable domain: DTGVSQNPRHKITKRGQNVTFRCDPISEHNRLYWYRQTLGQGPEFLTYFQNEAQLEKSRLLSDRFSAERPKGSFSTLEIQRTEQGDSAMYLCASSPGTRSSDEQFFGPGTRLTVL.

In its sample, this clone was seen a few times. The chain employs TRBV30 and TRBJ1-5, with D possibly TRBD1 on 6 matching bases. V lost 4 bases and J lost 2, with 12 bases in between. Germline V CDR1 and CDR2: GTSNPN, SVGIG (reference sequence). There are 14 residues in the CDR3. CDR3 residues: CAWTAGAGNQPQHF. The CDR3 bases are TGTGCCTGGACAGCAGGGGCTGGCAATCAGCCCCAGCATTTT.

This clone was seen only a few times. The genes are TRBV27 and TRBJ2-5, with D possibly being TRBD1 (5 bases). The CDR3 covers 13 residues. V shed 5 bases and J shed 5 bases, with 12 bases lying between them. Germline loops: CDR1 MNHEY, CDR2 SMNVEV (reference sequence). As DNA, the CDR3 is TGTGCCAGCAGTACCAAGAACAGGGAGACCCAGTACTTC. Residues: CASSTKNRETQYF.

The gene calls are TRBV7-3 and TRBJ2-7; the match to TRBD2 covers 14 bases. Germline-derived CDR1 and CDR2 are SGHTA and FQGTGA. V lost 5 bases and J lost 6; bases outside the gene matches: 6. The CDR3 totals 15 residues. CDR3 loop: CASSNWTSGRTEQYF. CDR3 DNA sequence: TGTGCCAGCAGCAATTGGACTAGCGGGAGGACCGAGCAGTACTTC.

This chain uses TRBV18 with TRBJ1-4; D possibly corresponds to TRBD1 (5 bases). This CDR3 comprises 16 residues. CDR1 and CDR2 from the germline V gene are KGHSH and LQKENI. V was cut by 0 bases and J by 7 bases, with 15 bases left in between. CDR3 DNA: TGTGCCAGCTCACCACCTTCTGGGATGGGGGGTGAAAAACTGTTTTTT. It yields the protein CASSPPSGMGGEKLFF.

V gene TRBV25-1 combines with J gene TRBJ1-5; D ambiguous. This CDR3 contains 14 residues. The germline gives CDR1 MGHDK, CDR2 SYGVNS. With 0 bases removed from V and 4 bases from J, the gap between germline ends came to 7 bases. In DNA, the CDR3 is TGTGCCAGCAGTGAATACGGAGGGAATCAGCCCCAGCATTTT. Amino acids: CASSEYGGNQPQHF.

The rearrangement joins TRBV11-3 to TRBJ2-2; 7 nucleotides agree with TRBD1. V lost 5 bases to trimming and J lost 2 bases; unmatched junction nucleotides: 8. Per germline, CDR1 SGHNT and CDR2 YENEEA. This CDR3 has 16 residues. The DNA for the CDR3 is TGTGCCAGCAGCCCGGCCGGGACAGTAAACACCGGGGAGCTGTTTTTT. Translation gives CASSPAGTVNTGELFF.

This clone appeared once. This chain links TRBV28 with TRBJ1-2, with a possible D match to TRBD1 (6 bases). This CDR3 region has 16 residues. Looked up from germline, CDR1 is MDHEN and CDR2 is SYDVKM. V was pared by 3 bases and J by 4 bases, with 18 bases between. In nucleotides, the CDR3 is TGTGCCAGCAGTTTTTTAGCCGCTCGACAGGCCTATGGCTACACCTTC. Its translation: CASSFLAARQAYGYTF.

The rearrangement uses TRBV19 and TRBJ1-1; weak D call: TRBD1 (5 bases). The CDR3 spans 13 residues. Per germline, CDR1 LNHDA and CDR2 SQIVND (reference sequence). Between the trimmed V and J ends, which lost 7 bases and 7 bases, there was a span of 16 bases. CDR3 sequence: CASTPWQGGEAFF. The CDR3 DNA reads TGTGCCAGTACTCCTTGGCAGGGCGGTGAAGCTTTCTTT.

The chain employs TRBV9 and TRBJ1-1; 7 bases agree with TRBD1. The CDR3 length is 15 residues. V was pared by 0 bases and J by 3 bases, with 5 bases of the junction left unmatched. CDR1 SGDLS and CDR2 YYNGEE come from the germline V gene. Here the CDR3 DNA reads TGTGCCAGCAGCGTAGATGACAGGGAGTACACTGAAGCTTTCTTT. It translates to CASSVDDREYTEAFF.

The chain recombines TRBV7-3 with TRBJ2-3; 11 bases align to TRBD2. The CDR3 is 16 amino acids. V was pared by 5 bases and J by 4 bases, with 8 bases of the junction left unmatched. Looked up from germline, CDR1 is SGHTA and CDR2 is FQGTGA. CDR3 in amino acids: CASSLSPLAGADTQYF. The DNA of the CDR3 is TGTGCCAGCAGCCTAAGCCCACTAGCGGGAGCAGATACGCAGTATTTT.

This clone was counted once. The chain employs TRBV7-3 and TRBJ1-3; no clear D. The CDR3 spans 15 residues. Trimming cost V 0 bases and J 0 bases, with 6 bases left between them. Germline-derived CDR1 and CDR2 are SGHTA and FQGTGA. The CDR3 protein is CASSLTALSGNTIYF. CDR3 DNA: TGTGCCAGCAGCTTAACTGCGCTCTCTGGAAACACCATATATTTT.

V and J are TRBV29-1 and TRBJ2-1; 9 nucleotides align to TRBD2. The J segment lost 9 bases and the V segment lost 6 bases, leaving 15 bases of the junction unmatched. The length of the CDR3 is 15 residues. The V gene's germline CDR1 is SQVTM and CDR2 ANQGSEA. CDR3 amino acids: CSVRGAGGLLGEQFF. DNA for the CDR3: TGCAGCGTCCGAGGGGCGGGAGGGCTCTTAGGTGAGCAGTTCTTC.

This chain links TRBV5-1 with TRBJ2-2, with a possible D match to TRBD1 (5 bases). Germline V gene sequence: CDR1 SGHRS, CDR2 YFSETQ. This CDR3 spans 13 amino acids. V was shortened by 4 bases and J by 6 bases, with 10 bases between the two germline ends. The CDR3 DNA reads TGCGCCAGCAGCATGACAGTCTCCGGGGAGCTGTTTTTT. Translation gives CASSMTVSGELFF.

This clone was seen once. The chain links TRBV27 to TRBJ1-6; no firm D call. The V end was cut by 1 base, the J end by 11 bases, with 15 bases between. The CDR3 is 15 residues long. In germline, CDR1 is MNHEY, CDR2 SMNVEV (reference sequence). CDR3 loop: CASSLLVGKPTPLHF. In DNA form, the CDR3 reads TGTGCCAGCAGTTTATTGGTCGGGAAGCCGACACCCCTCCACTTT.

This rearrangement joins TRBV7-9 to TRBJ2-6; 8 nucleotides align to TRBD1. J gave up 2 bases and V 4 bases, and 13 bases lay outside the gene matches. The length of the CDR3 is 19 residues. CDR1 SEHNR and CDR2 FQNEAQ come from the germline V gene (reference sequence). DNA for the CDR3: TGTGCCAGCAGCTCAACCCCCGGGACAGGCGGTACTGGGGCCAACGTCCTGACTTTC. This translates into CASSSTPGTGGTGANVLTF.

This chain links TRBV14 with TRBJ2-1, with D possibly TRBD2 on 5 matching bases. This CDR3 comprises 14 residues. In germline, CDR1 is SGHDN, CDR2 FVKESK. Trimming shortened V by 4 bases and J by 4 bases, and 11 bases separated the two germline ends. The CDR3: CASSRTTIYNEQFF. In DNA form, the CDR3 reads TGTGCCAGCAGCCGCACGACTATATACAATGAGCAGTTCTTC.